This is a list of T cell receptor beta chains from one sample in a study of cytomegalovirus exposure and HLA in healthy donors. The repertoire was sequenced with immunoSEQ multiplex PCR; TCRdb's copy has only in-frame clones and lacks some. Among about 130,000 clones listed, 80% were seen once. Sequenced sample: PBMCs. The source is a man aged 25-40 years in good health and CMV-seropositive. CDR3s include the opening cysteine and the closing phenylalanine or tryptophan.

v_gene: TRBV5-6; j_gene: TRBJ1-1; CDR3aa: CASSTTGGAGSEAFF
v_gene: TRBV11-2; j_gene: TRBJ2-7; CDR3aa: CASSPLRLDEQYF
v_gene: TRBV4-1; j_gene: .; CDR3aa: CASSQPGQATYEQYF
v_gene: TRBV5-6; j_gene: TRBJ2-4; CDR3aa: CASSFGIGQGSDSQYF
v_gene: TRBV4-1; j_gene: TRBJ1-1; CDR3aa: CASSQAPLGARNTEAFF
v_gene: TRBV7-2; j_gene: TRBJ2-7; CDR3aa: CASSTHRGNYEQYF
v_gene: TRBV6-5; j_gene: TRBJ2-3; CDR3aa: CASSSRTGGTDTQYF
v_gene: TRBV18; j_gene: TRBJ2-2; CDR3aa: CASALGQNTGELFF
v_gene: TRBV10-3; j_gene: TRBJ2-7; CDR3aa: CAIPGQGLYEQYF
v_gene: TRBV2; j_gene: TRBJ2-5; CDR3aa: CASSLGTAQATQYF
v_gene: TRBV5-5; j_gene: TRBJ1-2; CDR3aa: CASTTDPVYGYTF
v_gene: TRBV7-9; j_gene: TRBJ2-2; CDR3aa: CASSPHPDRLGSGELFF
v_gene: TRBV19; j_gene: TRBJ1-2; CDR3aa: CASSIGGTNYGYTF
v_gene: TRBV18; j_gene: TRBJ1-2; CDR3aa: CASSPPAGRPNYGYTF
v_gene: TRBV6-5; j_gene: TRBJ1-1; CDR3aa: CASIPRQGAEAFF
v_gene: TRBV10-2; j_gene: TRBJ1-1; CDR3aa: CASSAGWTEAFF
v_gene: TRBV7-6; j_gene: TRBJ1-4; CDR3aa: CASSKTPATNEKLFF
v_gene: TRBV10-3; j_gene: TRBJ1-6; CDR3aa: CAISDSSYNSPLHF
v_gene: TRBV14; j_gene: TRBJ1-2; CDR3aa: CASSQTGTWGYGYTF
v_gene: TRBV7-2; j_gene: TRBJ2-1; CDR3aa: CASSPQRAGAGGEQFF
v_gene: TRBV7-8; j_gene: TRBJ2-1; CDR3aa: CASSLGGAGGPEQFF
v_gene: TRBV5-4; j_gene: TRBJ1-2; CDR3aa: CASSLQGGHGYTF
v_gene: TRBV30; j_gene: TRBJ1-2; CDR3aa: CAWSVGEGHYGYTF
v_gene: TRBV11-3; j_gene: TRBJ2-7; CDR3aa: CASSLRGGTYEQYF
v_gene: TRBV12-5; j_gene: TRBJ1-2; CDR3aa: CASGVGAGRGGGDYGYTF
v_gene: TRBV6-1; j_gene: TRBJ2-2; CDR3aa: CASSEDRGPYGELFF
v_gene: TRBV27; j_gene: TRBJ1-6; CDR3aa: CASSLFFGGGGNSPLHF
v_gene: TRBV7-3; j_gene: TRBJ1-4; CDR3aa: CASSPHTTGGSEKLFF
v_gene: TRBV2; j_gene: TRBJ1-4; CDR3aa: CASRPGWVGSEKLFF
v_gene: TRBV15; j_gene: TRBJ1-5; CDR3aa: CATSREVGVGNQPQHF
v_gene: TRBV5-1; j_gene: TRBJ2-5; CDR3aa: CASSVRGTGVETQYF
v_gene: TRBV12-5; j_gene: TRBJ1-2; CDR3aa: CASGAERVYGYTF
v_gene: TRBV5-4; j_gene: TRBJ2-3; CDR3aa: CASSLLNGDTQYF
v_gene: TRBV6-5; j_gene: TRBJ2-3; CDR3aa: CASSYEPSGRTDTQYF
v_gene: TRBV28; j_gene: TRBJ1-1; CDR3aa: CASSSTGGAIRNTEAFF
v_gene: TRBV19; j_gene: TRBJ2-5; CDR3aa: CASSDGQGQETQYF
v_gene: TRBV30; j_gene: TRBJ1-5; CDR3aa: CAWGTGYSNQPQHF
v_gene: TRBV21-1; j_gene: TRBJ2-1; CDR3aa: CASSKEEGASYNEQFF
v_gene: TRBV5-1; j_gene: TRBJ1-1; CDR3aa: CASSLGLGQRNTEAFF
v_gene: TRBV29-1; j_gene: TRBJ1-2; CDR3aa: CSVEAAGQGNYGYTF
v_gene: TRBV6-1; j_gene: TRBJ2-7; CDR3aa: CASRHPGVYEQYF
v_gene: TRBV19; j_gene: TRBJ2-2; CDR3aa: CASSMGLVRILPGELFF
v_gene: TRBV6-5; j_gene: .; CDR3aa: CASSYDGTGLPYEQYF
v_gene: TRBV7-2; j_gene: TRBJ2-7; CDR3aa: CASSLEGGYEQYF
v_gene: TRBV25-1; j_gene: TRBJ2-1; CDR3aa: CASSEFGRGQGGGEQFF
v_gene: TRBV23-1; j_gene: TRBJ1-6; CDR3aa: CASSQSLPQPNRGISPLHF
v_gene: TRBV19; j_gene: TRBJ2-7; CDR3aa: CASSIPGFPYEQYF
v_gene: TRBV2; j_gene: TRBJ1-1; CDR3aa: CASRQEMNTEAFF
v_gene: TRBV7-3; j_gene: TRBJ2-1; CDR3aa: CASSSPRDSHNEQFF
v_gene: TRBV4-1; j_gene: TRBJ2-5; CDR3aa: CASSQLTRDTGKTQYF
v_gene: TRBV18; j_gene: TRBJ1-4; CDR3aa: CASSPEPGGGEKLFF